One sample yielded the 5 T cell receptor beta chains listed below, sequenced in a study of blood T cell repertoires in COVID-19. TCRdb's copy holds only in-frame clones and misses some; the assay was immunoSEQ multiplex PCR. The sample shows about 190,000 clones, about four fifths of them seen only once. Sample: peripheral blood. The receptors stem from a woman in her thirties or forties with acute or convalescent COVID-19.

This chain joins TRBV5-1 and TRBJ2-5; 14 bases agree with TRBD2. Germline trimming cut 4 bases from V and 5 bases from J; bases unmatched to any gene: 13. Germline CDR1 and CDR2: SGHRS and YFSETQ. The CDR3 runs to 18 residues. The CDR3 spells CASSPTGLAGGWVETQYF. CDR3 coding DNA: TGCGCCAGCAGCCCCACAGGACTAGCGGGAGGATGGGTGGAGACCCAGTACTTC.

This chain uses TRBV28 with TRBJ1-2; tentative D call: TRBD1 (5 bases). Germline V lookup: CDR1 MDHEN, CDR2 SYDVKM. Between the trimmed V and J ends, which lost 5 bases and 8 bases, there was a span of 18 bases. CDR3 length equals 14 residues. The CDR3 here is CASSMEGLLWGYTF. Here the CDR3 DNA reads TGTGCCAGCAGTATGGAGGGACTGCTTTGGGGCTACACCTTC.

The J gene is TRBJ2-5, the V gene TRBV29-1; tentative D call: TRBD2 (6 bases). Trimming cost V 4 bases and J 5 bases, with 11 bases left between them. CDR3 length: 12 amino acids. Germline V lookup: CDR1 SQVTM, CDR2 ANQGSEA. CDR3 amino acids: CSVAAGTETQYF. The CDR3 coding sequence is TGCAGCGTTGCGGCGGGAACGGAGACCCAGTACTTC.

The chain couples TRBV2 to TRBJ1-1; the match to TRBD1 covers 10 bases. The V segment lost 8 bases and the J segment 5 bases; nucleotides outside the gene matches: 8. The V gene's germline CDR1 is SNHLY and CDR2 FYNNEI. The CDR3 is 14 residues long. The CDR3 spells CASRQGATGTEAFF. CDR3 in DNA: TGTGCCAGCCGACAGGGGGCTACAGGGACTGAAGCTTTCTTT.

The rearrangement joins TRBV3-1 (or the pseudogene TRBV3-2) to TRBJ2-7, with TRBD2 matching 14 bases. J gave up 0 bases and V 6 bases, and 10 bases lay outside the gene matches. This CDR3 comprises 18 residues. Germline CDR1 reads LGHDT; CDR2 reads YNNKEL (reference sequence). CDR3 loop: CASRGTSGRGGSSYEQYF. In DNA, the CDR3 is TGTGCCAGCAGAGGGACTAGCGGGAGAGGAGGGAGCTCCTACGAGCAGTACTTC.